This TCR beta chain came from a study of cytomegalovirus exposure and HLA in healthy donors. Overall study context: Early release data held some 79 million unique TCRs from HLA-typed donors. Genotyping of 300 to 450 donors showed that about 83% belonged to the Caucasian-associated ancestry cluster.

13 Jbeta primers and 60 Vbeta primers were used for the PCR. Here immunoSEQ multiplex PCR was the method, and the copy in TCRdb shows in-frame clones only, minus some. The sample shows 20,000 to 30,000 clones, 55% to 75% of them seen only once. Worth noting for this clone: Antigen specificity is unknown.

Regarding the study as a whole: Among TCR beta chains, those listed as cytomegalovirus-associated numbered about 150. In a later analysis, HLA-C alleles had the fewest associated TCRs, DRB1 alleles the most.

Germline loops: CDR1 SGDLS, CDR2 YYNGEE. With 3 bases removed from V and 12 bases from J, the gap between germline ends came to 13 bases. CDR3 length: 12 residues. Sequences were obtained from PBMCs. The sequence was collected from a woman aged 45-60 years in good health and CMV-seronegative. The chain carries TRBV9 and TRBJ2-1, with D maybe TRBD2 (6 bases). CDR3 amino acids: CASSGDFFTQFF. DNA of the CDR3: TGTGCCAGCAGCGGGGACTTCTTTACGCAGTTCTTC.